Below, 8 T cell receptor beta chains from the same sample are listed, as sequenced in a study of PD-1 blockade in classical Hodgkin lymphoma. Method: immunoSEQ multiplex PCR; TCRdb's copy keeps in-frame clones and lacks some. This table holds around 150,000 clones, 78% found once. In every patient, relapse followed autologous stem cell transplantation, while exposure to brentuximab vedotin differed. Material: peripheral blood mononuclear cells (PBMCs), obtained before the second cycle of nivolumab. The receptor set was obtained from a human donor with classical Hodgkin lymphoma.

The gene calls are TRBV6-5 and TRBJ1-2, with a possible D match to TRBD1 (5 bases). CDR1 and CDR2 from the germline V gene are MNHEY and SVGAGI. Trimming took off 5 bases at V and 2 bases at J, with 9 bases between the two ends. The CDR3 has 13 amino acids. CDR3 protein: CASSPGPNYGYTF. In nucleotides, the CDR3 is TGTGCCAGCAGTCCGGGACCCAACTATGGCTACACCTTC.

The chain combines TRBV27 with TRBJ2-5; 8 bases fit TRBD2. The germline V gene has CDR1 MNHEY and CDR2 SMNVEV (reference sequence). V gave up 8 bases and J gave up 1 base; unmatched junction bases: 15. The CDR3 has 17 residues. The CDR3 loop reads CASPPPGQRGPQETQYF. DNA for the CDR3: TGTGCCAGCCCACCCCCCGGGCAGCGGGGGCCCCAAGAGACCCAGTACTTC.

The chain is built from TRBV7-3 and TRBJ2-3; the D is unclear. The germline V and J ends were trimmed by 4 bases and 0 bases, with 8 bases remaining between them. The CDR3 length is 14 residues. CDR1 is SGHTA and CDR2 is FQGTGA in the germline V gene. The CDR3 reads CASSSSISTDTQYF. In DNA form, the CDR3 reads TGTGCCAGCAGCTCCTCTATAAGCACAGATACGCAGTATTTT.

The chain employs TRBV15 and TRBJ2-5; perhaps TRBD1 as D (5 bases). The V gene lost 1 base and the J gene lost 0 bases, with 12 bases spanning the gap. The CDR3 is 16 residues long. Germline V gene lookup returns CDR1 LNHNV and CDR2 YYDKDF (reference sequence). The CDR3 DNA reads TGTGCCACCAGCAGAGTGAGACAGCCGTACCAAGAGACCCAGTACTTC. Amino acid sequence: CATSRVRQPYQETQYF.

This chain links TRBV6-6 with TRBJ2-5; TRBD1 might be the D (5 bases). The germline CDR1 and CDR2 sequences are MNHNY and SVGAGI (reference sequence). V was pared by 5 bases and J by 0 bases, with 13 bases between. The CDR3 sequence is 15 residues long. The CDR3 DNA sequence: TGTGCCAGCAGTGACCGACAGTCGTACCAAGAGACCCAGTACTTC. Protein: CASSDRQSYQETQYF.

The chain employs TRBV6-6 and TRBJ2-7; D not resolved. Germline assignment: CDR1 MNHNY and CDR2 SVGAGI (reference sequence). The CDR3 loop spans 12 amino acids. V lost 0 bases and J lost 4, with 4 bases in between. The CDR3 sequence: CASSYSPYEQYF. DNA of the CDR3: TGTGCCAGCAGTTACTCCCCTTACGAGCAGTACTTC.

This clone was counted once. The J gene is TRBJ2-2, the V gene TRBV11-2, with a tentative D call TRBD1 (5 bases). The CDR3 runs to 17 residues. Trimming removed 5 bases from V and 4 bases from J, with 20 bases in between. Germline V gives CDR1 SGHAT, CDR2 FQNNGV. CDR3 DNA sequence: TGTGCCAGCAGCCCTCTCCCCGGCAGGGTTGGCACCGGGGAGCTGTTTTTT. Residues: CASSPLPGRVGTGELFF.

The sample holds a few counts of this clone. J is TRBJ1-2 and V is TRBV19; 8 nucleotides match TRBD1. V trimming: 7 bases; J trimming: 2 bases; junction bases outside the gene matches: 9. The germline V gene encodes CDR1 LNHDA and CDR2 SQIVND (reference sequence). This CDR3 region has 15 residues. The chain's CDR3 is CASTTNQGANYGYTF. The CDR3 DNA sequence: TGTGCCAGTACGACCAATCAGGGGGCGAACTATGGCTACACCTTC.